This entry features one T cell receptor (beta chain) sequence. The data belong to a study of T cell responses to AZD1222 COVID-19 vaccine. TCRdb's table, derived via immunoSEQ multiplex PCR, lists solely in-frame clones and lacks some. The sample has 150,000 to 200,000 clones, roughly 93% seen once. The sample here was peripheral blood, taken on day 0 of AZD1222 vaccination. This TCR came from an adult in good health.

The CDR3 sequence is CASSKGLAGGHEQFF. The CDR3 DNA reads as TGCGCCAGCAGCAAGGGACTAGCGGGGGGGCATGAGCAGTTCTTC. V gene TRBV5-1 combines with J gene TRBJ2-1, with 16 bases that match TRBD2. J was trimmed by 8 bases and V by 4 bases; bases with no gene match: 3. This CDR3 has 15 residues. Per germline, CDR1 SGHRS and CDR2 YFSETQ.